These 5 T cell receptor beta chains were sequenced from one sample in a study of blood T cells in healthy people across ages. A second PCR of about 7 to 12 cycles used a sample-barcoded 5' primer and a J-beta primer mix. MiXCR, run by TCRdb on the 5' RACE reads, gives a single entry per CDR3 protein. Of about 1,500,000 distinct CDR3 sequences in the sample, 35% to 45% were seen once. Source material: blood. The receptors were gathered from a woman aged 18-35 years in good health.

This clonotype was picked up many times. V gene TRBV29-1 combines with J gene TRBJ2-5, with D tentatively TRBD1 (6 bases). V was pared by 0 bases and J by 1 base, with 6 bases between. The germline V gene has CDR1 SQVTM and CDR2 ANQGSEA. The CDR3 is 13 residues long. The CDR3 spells CSVEEQGQETQYF. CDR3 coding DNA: TGCAGCGTTGAAGAACAGGGCCAAGAGACCCAGTACTTC.

CDR3 residues: CSVGTFGTSISYEQYF. The CDR3 coding sequence is TGCAGCGTTGGGACATTTGGGACTAGCATCTCCTACGAGCAGTACTTC. The chain couples TRBV29-1 to TRBJ2-7, with 9 bases that match TRBD2. V lost 4 bases and J lost 0; bases outside the gene matches: 10. CDR3 length: 16 residues. Per the germline V gene, CDR1 is SQVTM and CDR2 is ANQGSEA.

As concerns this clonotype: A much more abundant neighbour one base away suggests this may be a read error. The CDR3 is CSAGSQGFDSPLHF. The CDR3 DNA reads TGCAGTGCGGGAAGCCAGGGATTTGATTCACCCCTCCACTTT. The J gene is TRBJ1-6, the V gene TRBV20-1, with D possibly being TRBD1 (5 bases). V dropped 6 bases and J dropped 8 bases, with 17 bases sitting between them. Germline CDR1 DFQATT, CDR2 SNEGSKA (reference sequence). CDR3 length: 14 residues.

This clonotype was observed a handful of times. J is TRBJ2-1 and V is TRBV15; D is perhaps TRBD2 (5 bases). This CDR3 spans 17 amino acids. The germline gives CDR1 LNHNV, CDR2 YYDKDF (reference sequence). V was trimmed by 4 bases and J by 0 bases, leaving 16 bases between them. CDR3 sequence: CATSTDPTGNSYNEQFF. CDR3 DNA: TGTGCCACCAGCACCGACCCCACCGGGAACTCCTACAATGAGCAGTTCTTC.

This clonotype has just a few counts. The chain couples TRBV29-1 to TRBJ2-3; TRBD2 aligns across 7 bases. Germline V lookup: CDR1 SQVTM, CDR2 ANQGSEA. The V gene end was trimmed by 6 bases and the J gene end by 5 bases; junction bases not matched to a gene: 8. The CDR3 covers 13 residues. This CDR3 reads CSVQGTTQDTQYF. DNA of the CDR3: TGCAGCGTCCAAGGGACTACCCAAGATACGCAGTATTTT.